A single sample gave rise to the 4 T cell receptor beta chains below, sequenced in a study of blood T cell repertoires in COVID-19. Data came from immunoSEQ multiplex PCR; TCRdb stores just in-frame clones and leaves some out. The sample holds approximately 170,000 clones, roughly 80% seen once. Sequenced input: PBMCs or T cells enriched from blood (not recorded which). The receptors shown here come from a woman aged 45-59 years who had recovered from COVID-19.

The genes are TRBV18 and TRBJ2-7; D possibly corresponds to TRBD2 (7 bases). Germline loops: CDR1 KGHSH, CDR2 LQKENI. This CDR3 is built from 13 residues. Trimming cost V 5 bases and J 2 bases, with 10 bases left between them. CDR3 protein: CASSGEGAYEQYF. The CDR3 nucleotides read TGTGCCAGCTCAGGGGAGGGGGCCTACGAGCAGTACTTC.

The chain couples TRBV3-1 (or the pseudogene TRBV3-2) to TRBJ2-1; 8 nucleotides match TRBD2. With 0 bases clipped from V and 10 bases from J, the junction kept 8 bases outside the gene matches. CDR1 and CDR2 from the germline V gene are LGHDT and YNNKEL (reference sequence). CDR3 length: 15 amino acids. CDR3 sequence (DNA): TGTGCCAGCAGCCAAGATTCTAGCGGGTCATCGGAGCAGTTCTTC. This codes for CASSQDSSGSSEQFF.

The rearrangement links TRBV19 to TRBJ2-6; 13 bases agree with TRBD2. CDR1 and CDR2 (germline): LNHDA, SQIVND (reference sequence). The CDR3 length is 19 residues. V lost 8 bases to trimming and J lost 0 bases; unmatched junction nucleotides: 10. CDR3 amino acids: CASREGLAGLGSGANVLTF. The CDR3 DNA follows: TGTGCCAGTCGGGAGGGACTAGCGGGGTTGGGCTCTGGGGCCAACGTCCTGACTTTC.

The chain's CDR3 is CASSYSSRNTEAFF. Written as DNA, the CDR3 is TGTGCCAGCAGTTACTCGAGTCGGAACACTGAAGCTTTCTTT. The V gene is TRBV6-2 or TRBV6-3, the J gene TRBJ1-1, with D hard to call. The CDR3 extends over 14 amino acids. Trimming removed 0 bases from V and 1 base from J, with 6 bases in between. Germline loops: CDR1 MNHEY, CDR2 SVGEGT.